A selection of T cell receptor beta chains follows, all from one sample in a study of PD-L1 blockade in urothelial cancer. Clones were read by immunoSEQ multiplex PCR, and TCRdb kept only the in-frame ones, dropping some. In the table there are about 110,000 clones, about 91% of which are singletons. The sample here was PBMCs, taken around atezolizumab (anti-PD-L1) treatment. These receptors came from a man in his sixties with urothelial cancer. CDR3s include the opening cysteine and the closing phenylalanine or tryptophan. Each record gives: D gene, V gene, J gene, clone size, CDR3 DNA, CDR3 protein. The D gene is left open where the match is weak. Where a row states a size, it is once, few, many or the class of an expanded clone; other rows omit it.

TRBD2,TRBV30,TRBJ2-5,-,TGTGCCTGGAGTGTCTTAGCGGGGGGGCAGGAGACCCAGTACTTC,CAWSVLAGGQETQYF
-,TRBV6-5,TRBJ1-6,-,TGTGCCAGCAGTGACCGGGACTTTAATTCACCCCTCCACTTT,CASSDRDFNSPLHF
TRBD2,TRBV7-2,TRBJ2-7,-,TGTGCCACCGGGACTAGCCCTTCCTACGAGCAGTACTTC,CATGTSPSYEQYF
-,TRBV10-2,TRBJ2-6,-,TGCGCCAGCAGTACTCAGACTGGCTGGGCCAACGTCCTGACTTTC,CASSTQTGWANVLTF
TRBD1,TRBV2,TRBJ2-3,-,TGTGCCAGCAGAGAAAGGGGGCGCGGTACAGATACGCAGTATTTT,CASRERGRGTDTQYF
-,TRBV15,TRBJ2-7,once,TGTGCCACCAGCAAAGGACTTTCTCTCGAATACGAGCAGTACTTC,CATSKGLSLEYEQYF
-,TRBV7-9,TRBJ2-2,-,TGTGCCAGCAGCGACCTTTGGGGAGCGAACACCGGGGAGCTGTTTTTT,CASSDLWGANTGELFF
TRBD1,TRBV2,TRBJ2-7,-,TGTGCCAGCAGTCGGGACAGGCTGTCCTACGAGCAGTACTTC,CASSRDRLSYEQYF
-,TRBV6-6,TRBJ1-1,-,TGTGCCAGCAGTTACAACAGGGATACTGAAGCTTTCTTT,CASSYNRDTEAFF
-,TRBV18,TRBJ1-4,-,TGTGCCAGCTCACCACCGGGCCGTATCAATGAAAAACTGTTTTTT,CASSPPGRINEKLFF
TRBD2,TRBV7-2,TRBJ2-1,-,TGTGCCAGCAGCTCGATAGCGGGGCCGTCATACAATGAGCAGTTCTTC,CASSSIAGPSYNEQFF
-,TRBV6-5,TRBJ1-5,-,TGTGCCAGCAGTACACCAGGGGAAGGTCAGCCCCAGCATTTT,CASSTPGEGQPQHF
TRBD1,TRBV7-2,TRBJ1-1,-,TGTGCCAGCAGCTCGGACAGGGGGCAGAAAGCTTTCTTT,CASSSDRGQKAFF
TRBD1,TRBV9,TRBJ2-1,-,TGTGCCAGCAGCGTAGCGTGGACAGGGGCGCTCGGGGAGCAGTTCTTC,CASSVAWTGALGEQFF
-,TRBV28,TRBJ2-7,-,TGTGCCAGCAGTCTCACAAGTAGCCAGCAGTACTTC,CASSLTSSQQYF
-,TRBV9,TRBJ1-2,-,TGTGCCAGCAGCGTAGACGGGCAGGGGAGATATGGCTACACCTTC,CASSVDGQGRYGYTF